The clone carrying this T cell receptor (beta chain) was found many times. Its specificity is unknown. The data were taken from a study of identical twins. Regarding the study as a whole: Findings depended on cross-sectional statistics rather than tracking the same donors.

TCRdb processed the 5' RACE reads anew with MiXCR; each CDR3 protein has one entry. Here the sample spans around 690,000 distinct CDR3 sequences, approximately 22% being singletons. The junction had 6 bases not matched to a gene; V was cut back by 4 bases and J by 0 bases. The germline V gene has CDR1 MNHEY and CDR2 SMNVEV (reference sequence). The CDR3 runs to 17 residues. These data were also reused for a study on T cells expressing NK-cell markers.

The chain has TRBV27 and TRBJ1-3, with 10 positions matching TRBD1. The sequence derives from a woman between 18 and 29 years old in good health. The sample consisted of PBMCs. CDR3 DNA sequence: TGTGCCAGCAGTTGGAGGGGACAGGGGCACTCTGGAAACACCATATATTTT. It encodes CASSWRGQGHSGNTIYF.